One sample yielded the 5 T cell receptor beta chains listed below, sequenced in a study of CD8+ T cells in alopecia areata. TCR sequencing used cDNA made by reverse transcription of extracted RNA. Only in-frame clones appear in the TCRdb table, and some are missing; sequencing was by immunoSEQ multiplex PCR. This repertoire shows 110,000 or so clones, roughly 55% found once; its top ten account for 23%. Sequences were obtained from NKG2D-low CD8+ T cells sorted from blood. These receptors came from a human donor with alopecia areata.

The chain recombines TRBV5-6 with TRBJ2-1; D gene uncertain. Looked up from germline, CDR1 is SGHDT and CDR2 is YYEEEE. Between the trimmed V and J ends, which lost 1 base and 9 bases, there was a span of 8 bases. The CDR3 contains 12 residues. The CDR3 coding sequence is TGTGCCAGCAGCTTGAGGGCGTTTGAGCAGTTCTTC. This gives the protein CASSLRAFEQFF.

The chain combines TRBV11-2 with TRBJ2-3; TRBD2 matches at 11 bases. V shed 1 base and J 0 bases; nucleotides not matched to a gene: 6. This CDR3 spans 18 amino acids. Germline V gene lookup returns CDR1 SGHAT and CDR2 FQNNGV. CDR3 loop: CASSLARTSGFSTDTQYF. The CDR3 region has the DNA TGTGCCAGCAGCTTAGCCCGGACTAGCGGGTTTAGCACAGATACGCAGTATTTT. The full variable domain, rest sourced from reference TRBV11-2 and TRBJ2-3, is EAGVAQSPRYKIIEKRQSVAFWCNPISGHATLYWYQQILGQGPKLLIQFQNNGVVDDSQLPKDRFSAERLKGVDSTLKIQPAKLEDSAVYLCASSLARTSGFSTDTQYFGPGTRLTVL.

This chain uses TRBV28 with TRBJ2-7; D is ambiguous. The CDR3 extends over 12 amino acids. Trimming stripped 8 bases from V and 6 bases from J, with 14 bases between. Germline V lookup: CDR1 MDHEN, CDR2 SYDVKM. The CDR3 region is CASSSEAGEQYF. CDR3 nucleotides: TGTGCCAGCTCAAGTGAGGCCGGCGAGCAGTACTTC.

The genes are TRBV5-1 and TRBJ2-1; tentatively, D is TRBD2 (6 bases). The ends were cut back, 4 bases at V and 8 bases at J, with 16 bases in the middle. Germline loops: CDR1 SGHRS, CDR2 YFSETQ. The CDR3 loop spans 14 amino acids. In nucleotides, the CDR3 is TGCGCCAGCAGCACCGGACTGGGAGGTGATGAGCAGTTCTTC. This encodes CASSTGLGGDEQFF.

This clone has a handful of counts. The rearrangement links TRBV5-1 to TRBJ2-1; the D is unclear. CDR1 is SGHRS and CDR2 is YFSETQ in the germline V gene. The CDR3 contains 13 residues. Trimming took off 1 base at V and 9 bases at J, with 11 bases between the two ends. The CDR3 DNA is TGCGCCAGCAGCTTGTCAGCGCGCACTGAGCAGTTCTTC. Its protein product is CASSLSARTEQFF.